Each of the 18 T cell receptor beta chains below was sequenced from the same sample in a study of blood T cell repertoires in COVID-19. Measured with immunoSEQ multiplex PCR; TCRdb has only the in-frame clones, and not every one. The sample yields around 250,000 clones, 85% to 95% seen once. The sequencing sample was made of PBMCs or T cells enriched from blood (not recorded which). These receptors originate from a man aged 35 to 55 who had been exposed to COVID-19.

Only one count was recorded for this clone. The rearrangement links TRBV19 to TRBJ1-2, with 8 bases identical to TRBD1. Germline lookup yields CDR1 LNHDA and CDR2 SQIVND (reference sequence). After removal of 6 bases from V and 6 bases from J, the junction contained 9 bases not matched to a gene. This CDR3 is built from 14 residues. CDR3 nucleotide sequence: TGTGCCAGTAGCCTACCTAGGACAGGGCATGGCTACACCTTC. Translating gives CASSLPRTGHGYTF.

On this clone itself: A read error may produce the germline difference seen at one junction end. This sequence joins TRBV4-1 and TRBJ1-6; no firm D call. CDR3 size: 17 residues. Per the germline V gene, CDR1 is MGHRA and CDR2 is YSYEKL. CDR3 in DNA: TGCGCCAGCAACCAAGGCCCAGGTATATCCTATAATTCACCCCTCCACTTT. It translates to CASNQGPGISYNSPLHF.

The count of this clone is one. V and J are TRBV5-4 and TRBJ2-5; 7 bases are a match to TRBD2. The CDR3 is 14 amino acids. Germline V CDR1 and CDR2: SGHNT, YYREEE (reference sequence). J gave up 3 bases and V 0 bases, and 2 bases lay outside the gene matches. The CDR3 sequence is CASSLASGEETQYF. DNA for the CDR3: TGTGCCAGCAGCTTGGCCAGCGGGGAAGAGACCCAGTACTTC.

The chain joins TRBV6-5 to TRBJ2-1; perhaps TRBD2 as D (5 bases). Trimming pared 8 bases from V and 7 bases from J, leaving 12 bases between. The germline V gene encodes CDR1 MNHEY and CDR2 SVGAGI. This CDR3 contains 12 residues. DNA for the CDR3: TGTGCCAGCTGGCGGGCGGGTAATGAGCAGTTCTTC. This codes for CASWRAGNEQFF.

In this sample, this clone turned up a few times. V usage is TRBV28 and J usage is TRBJ1-2, with a possible D match to TRBD1 (5 bases). Germline CDR1 and CDR2: MDHEN and SYDVKM. This CDR3 is built from 13 residues. Trimming took off 2 bases at V and 6 bases at J, with 10 bases between the two ends. The CDR3, as DNA: TGTGCCAGCAGTTTAGTCAGGGTCCATGGCTACACCTTC. This encodes CASSLVRVHGYTF.

The chain carries TRBV6-5 and TRBJ1-6; the match to TRBD1 covers 7 bases. The V segment lost 2 bases and the J segment 6 bases; nucleotides outside the gene matches: 7. Germline V gene data show CDR1 as MNHEY and CDR2 as SVGAGI. The CDR3 is made up of 16 amino acids. In DNA form, the CDR3 reads TGTGCCAGCAGTTACACAAACAGGGGCCCTAATTCACCCCTCCACTTT. It encodes CASSYTNRGPNSPLHF.

This clone was observed once. J is TRBJ1-2 and V is TRBV3-1 (or the pseudogene TRBV3-2); D remains ambiguous. From germline, CDR1 is LGHDT and CDR2 YNNKEL (reference sequence). CDR3 size: 15 residues. V dropped 0 bases and J dropped 3 bases, with 11 bases sitting between them. The CDR3 sequence: CASSQDSRLYYGYTF. DNA for the CDR3: TGTGCCAGCAGCCAAGATTCTAGGCTCTACTATGGCTACACCTTC.

The J gene is TRBJ1-1, the V gene TRBV18; D ambiguous. Germline V gene data show CDR1 as KGHSH and CDR2 as LQKENI. This CDR3 is 13 amino acids long. Between the trimmed V and J ends, which lost 10 bases and 0 bases, there was a span of 12 bases. The CDR3 reads CATQQALNTEAFF. The CDR3 DNA reads TGTGCCACCCAGCAGGCTCTGAACACTGAAGCTTTCTTT. Full variable domain (remainder filled in from reference TRBV18 and TRBJ1-1): NAGVMQNPRHLVRRRGQEARLRCSPMKGHSHVYWYRQLPEEGLKFMVYLQKENIIDESGMPKERFSAEFPKEGPSILRIQQVVRGDSAAYFCATQQALNTEAFFGQGTRLTVV.

The chain couples TRBV7-9 to TRBJ1-5, with 9 bases that match TRBD1. Germline V gene data show CDR1 as SEHNR and CDR2 as FQNEAQ (reference sequence). J was trimmed by 2 bases and V by 5 bases; bases with no gene match: 4. The CDR3 sequence is 15 residues long. The CDR3 spells CASSVTGGGNQPQHF. The CDR3 DNA is TGTGCCAGCAGCGTAACAGGGGGCGGCAATCAGCCCCAGCATTTT.

This sequence joins TRBV15 and TRBJ1-3, with D possibly TRBD1 on 5 matching bases. Trimming pared 0 bases from V and 4 bases from J, leaving 10 bases between. Germline V gene sequence: CDR1 LNHNV, CDR2 YYDKDF (reference sequence). CDR3 length: 15 amino acids. Here the CDR3 reads CATSRDQGAGNTIYF. The CDR3 DNA sequence: TGTGCCACCAGCAGAGATCAGGGTGCAGGAAACACCATATATTTT.

The J gene is TRBJ2-3, the V gene TRBV7-2; 9 nucleotides agree with TRBD2. Germline CDR1 is SGHTA and CDR2 is FQGNSA. This CDR3 has 16 residues. V trimming: 5 bases; J trimming: 5 bases; junction bases outside the gene matches: 11. The CDR3 protein is CASSTSAGGMVDTQYF. The CDR3, as DNA: TGTGCCAGCAGCACCTCAGCGGGAGGAATGGTAGATACGCAGTATTTT.

The gene calls are TRBV27 and TRBJ2-5; 10 positions match TRBD2. V was pared by 5 bases and J by 5 bases, with 5 bases of the junction left unmatched. The CDR3 extends over 14 amino acids. Germline-derived CDR1 and CDR2 are MNHEY and SMNVEV (reference sequence). The CDR3 loop is CASSPGLAFETQYF. In DNA form, the CDR3 reads TGTGCCAGCAGTCCGGGACTAGCGTTTGAGACCCAGTACTTC.

The chain employs TRBV2 and TRBJ2-1; the D is unclear. Germline-derived CDR1 and CDR2 are SNHLY and FYNNEI. Trimming pared 1 base from V and 8 bases from J, leaving 9 bases between. The CDR3 covers 13 residues. The CDR3 DNA sequence: TGTGCCAGCAGTGAAGTTTTGGGCGATGAGCAGTTCTTC. It translates to CASSEVLGDEQFF.

Regarding this clone: The sample contains more than one DNA sequence encoding this CDR3. The chain carries TRBV28 and TRBJ2-3; D gene uncertain. Germline-derived CDR1 and CDR2 are MDHEN and SYDVKM. V lost 3 bases, J lost 3 bases, and 4 bases lay in between. The CDR3 consists of 12 residues. The CDR3 sequence is CASSFRTDTQYF. The DNA for the CDR3 is TGTGCCAGCAGTTTTCGTACAGATACGCAGTATTTT.

This chain connects TRBV5-1 to TRBJ2-5, with 11 bases lining up with TRBD2. V trimming: 4 bases; J trimming: 6 bases; junction bases outside the gene matches: 8. CDR3 size: 15 residues. Germline CDR1 SGHRS, CDR2 YFSETQ. The DNA for the CDR3 is TGCGCCAGCAGCCCCGGGACTAGCGGCCAGCAGACCCAGTACTTC. It yields the protein CASSPGTSGQQTQYF. The variable domain in full, completed from reference TRBV5-1 and TRBJ2-5, reads KAGVTQTPRYLIKTRGQQVTLSCSPISGHRSVSWYQQTPGQGLQFLFEYFSETQRNKGNFPGRFSGRQFSNSRSEMNVSTLELGDSALYLCASSPGTSGQQTQYFGPGTRLLVL.

The rearrangement uses TRBV6-5 and TRBJ2-1; D perhaps matches TRBD1 (5 bases). This CDR3 region has 14 residues. Trimming removed 5 bases from V and 5 bases from J, with 13 bases in between. The germline V gene encodes CDR1 MNHEY and CDR2 SVGAGI. The CDR3 DNA is TGTGCCAGCAGTCGAACAGACAGCAACAATGAGCAGTTCTTC. It is translated as CASSRTDSNNEQFF.

V is TRBV29-1 and J is TRBJ2-3; weak D call: TRBD2 (6 bases). V was cut by 4 bases and J by 5 bases, with 13 bases left in between. CDR1 is SQVTM and CDR2 is ANQGSEA in the germline V gene. The CDR3 totals 13 residues. The CDR3 loop is CSVVRPSVDTQYF. Written as DNA, the CDR3 is TGCAGCGTTGTAAGGCCTAGCGTAGATACGCAGTATTTT.

The chain employs TRBV6-2 or TRBV6-3 and TRBJ2-1; no firm D call. The V end lost 0 bases, the J end lost 10 bases, and 13 bases lay between the germline ends. Germline V gene data show CDR1 as MNHEY and CDR2 as SVGEGT. This CDR3 comprises 14 residues. CDR3 amino acids: CASSYSTSVSEQFF. The CDR3 DNA is TGTGCCAGCAGTTACTCTACTTCGGTGTCGGAGCAGTTCTTC.